This T cell receptor beta chain was found in a study of blood T cells in healthy people across ages. Study background: Template switching caught about one barcoded beta molecule for each two T cells.

Using a J-beta primer mix together with a sample-barcoded 5' primer, a second PCR was run for about 6 to 12 cycles. TCRdb redid the calling of the 5' RACE reads with MiXCR, one entry per CDR3 protein. The data show over 1,300,000 distinct CDR3 sequences, with almost 60% seen just once and over 5.5% held by the top ten. Healthy Caucasian individuals from Russia aged roughly 6 to 90 were enrolled as donors. Each donor's blood draw was 7.5 to 10 milliliters of peripheral blood. Samples each yielded at least 5.5 micrograms of total RNA. The receptor was derived from a man younger than 35 in good health. The sequencing input was blood.

The CDR3 nucleotides read TGTGCCAGCAGCTTAATCCCGCCCGCTTATGGCTACACCTTC. Its protein is CASSLIPPAYGYTF. The rearrangement links TRBV7-9 to TRBJ1-2, with unresolved D. The V end lost 2 bases, the J end lost 5 bases, and 12 bases lay between the germline ends. Germline lookup yields CDR1 SEHNR and CDR2 FQNEAQ (reference sequence). The CDR3 contains 14 residues.